This record looks at one T cell receptor beta chain sequence and its context. Its antigen is not known. The sample's treatment: 15 to 20 received Ad26.COV2.S at low or high dose, single or two shots; five or six received placebo; per-sample allocation not given. On day 63 after the first injection, vaccine and placebo recipients gave samples. In Boston, an adult donor aged 18-55 years took part. Expressing Wuhan-strain SARS-CoV-2 spike, an Ad26 vector served as the vaccine. This entry comes from a study of Ad26.COV2.S vaccination and SARS-CoV-2 variants. Regarding the study as a whole: Analytic work on TCR breadth and depth might have understated the full extent of total T cell responses.

Clones were sequenced by immunoSEQ multiplex PCR, and TCRdb holds only the in-frame ones, with some missing. The sample records approximately 350,000 clones, 80% to 90% being singletons. Sequencing was performed on peripheral blood, taken in a trial of Ad26.COV2.S vaccine versus placebo. The TCR sequence derives from a person between 18 and 65 years old who received the Ad26.COV2.S COVID-19 vaccine or a placebo.

This CDR3 reads CASSPPAAETQYF. In DNA, the CDR3 is TGTGCCAGCAGTCCTCCTGCGGCGGAGACCCAGTACTTC. The chain is built from TRBV2 and TRBJ2-5; the D is unclear. Per germline, CDR1 SNHLY and CDR2 FYNNEI. This CDR3 contains 13 residues. Deletions cut 5 bases from V and 5 bases from J, with 12 bases between.